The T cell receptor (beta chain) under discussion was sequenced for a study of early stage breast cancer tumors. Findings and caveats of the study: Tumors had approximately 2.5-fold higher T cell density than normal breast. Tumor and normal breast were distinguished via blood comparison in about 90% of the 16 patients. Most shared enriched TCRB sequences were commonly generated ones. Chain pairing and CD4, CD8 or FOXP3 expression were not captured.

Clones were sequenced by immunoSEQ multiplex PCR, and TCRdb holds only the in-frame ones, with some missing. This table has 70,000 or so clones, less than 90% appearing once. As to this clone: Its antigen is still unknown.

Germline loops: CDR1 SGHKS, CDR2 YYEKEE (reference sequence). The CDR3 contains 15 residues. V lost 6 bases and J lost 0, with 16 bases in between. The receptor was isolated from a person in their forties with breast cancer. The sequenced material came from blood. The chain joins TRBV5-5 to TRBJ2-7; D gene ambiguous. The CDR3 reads CASTEYLPSSYEQYF. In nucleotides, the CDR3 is TGTGCCAGCACCGAGTACCTCCCTAGCTCCTACGAGCAGTACTTC.